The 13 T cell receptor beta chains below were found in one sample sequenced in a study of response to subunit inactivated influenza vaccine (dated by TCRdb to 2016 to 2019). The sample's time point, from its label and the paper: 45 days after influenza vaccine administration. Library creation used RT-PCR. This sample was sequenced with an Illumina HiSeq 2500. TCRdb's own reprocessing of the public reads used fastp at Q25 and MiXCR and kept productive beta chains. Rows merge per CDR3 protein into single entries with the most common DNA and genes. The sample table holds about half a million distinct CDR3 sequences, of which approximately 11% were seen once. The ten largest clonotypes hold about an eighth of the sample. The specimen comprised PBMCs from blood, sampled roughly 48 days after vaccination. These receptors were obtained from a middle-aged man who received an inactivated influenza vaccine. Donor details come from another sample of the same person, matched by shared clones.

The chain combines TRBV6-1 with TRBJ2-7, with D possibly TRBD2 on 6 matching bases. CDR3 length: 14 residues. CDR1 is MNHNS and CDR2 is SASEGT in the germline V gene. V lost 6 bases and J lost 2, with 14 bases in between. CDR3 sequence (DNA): TGTGCCAGCAGAACGTCGGGACTCCCCTACGAGCAGTACTTC. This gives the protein CASRTSGLPYEQYF.

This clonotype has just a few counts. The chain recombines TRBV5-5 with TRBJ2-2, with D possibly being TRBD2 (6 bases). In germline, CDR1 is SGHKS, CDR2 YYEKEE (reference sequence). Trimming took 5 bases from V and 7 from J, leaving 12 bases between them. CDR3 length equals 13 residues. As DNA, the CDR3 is TGTGCCAGCAGTGGGGCTAGCGTCGGGGAGCTGTTTTTT. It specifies CASSGASVGELFF. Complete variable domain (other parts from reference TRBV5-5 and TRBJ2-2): DAGVTQSPTHLIKTRGQQVTLRCSPISGHKSVSWYQQVLGQGPQFIFQYYEKEERGRGNFPDRFSARQFPNYSSELNVNALLLGDSALYLCASSGASVGELFFGEGSRLTVL.

The DNA for the CDR3 is TGTGCCAGCAGCGTAATACTAGCGGGAGCCGATACGCAGTATTTT. Translating it yields CASSVILAGADTQYF. The chain joins TRBV7-9 to TRBJ2-3; 11 nucleotides align to TRBD2. The CDR3 runs 15 residues. Germline CDR1 SEHNR, CDR2 FQNEAQ (reference sequence). V dropped 5 bases and J dropped 6; count of bases not matched to a gene: 7.

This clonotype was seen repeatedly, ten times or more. CDR3 loop: CASSQDRETQYF. CDR3 sequence (DNA): TGTGCCAGCAGCCAAGATCGAGAGACCCAGTACTTC. This chain joins TRBV3-1 and TRBJ2-5; D not certain. CDR1 is LGHDT, CDR2 YNNKEL, per germline (reference sequence). This CDR3 contains 12 residues. The V gene lost 0 bases and the J gene lost 4 bases, with 3 bases spanning the gap.

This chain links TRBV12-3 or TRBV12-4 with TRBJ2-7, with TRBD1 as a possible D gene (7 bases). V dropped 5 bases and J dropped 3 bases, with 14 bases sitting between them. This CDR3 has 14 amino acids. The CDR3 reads CASSRTGLHYEQYF. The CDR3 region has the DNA TGTGCCAGCAGTAGGACAGGACTACACTACGAGCAGTACTTC.

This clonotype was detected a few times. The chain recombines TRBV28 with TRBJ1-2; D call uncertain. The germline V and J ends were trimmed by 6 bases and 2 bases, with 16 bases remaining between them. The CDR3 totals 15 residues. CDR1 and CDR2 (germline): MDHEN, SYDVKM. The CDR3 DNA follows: TGTGCCAGCAGCGGAGTGGGCCGCGCCAACTATGGCTACACCTTC. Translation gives CASSGVGRANYGYTF.

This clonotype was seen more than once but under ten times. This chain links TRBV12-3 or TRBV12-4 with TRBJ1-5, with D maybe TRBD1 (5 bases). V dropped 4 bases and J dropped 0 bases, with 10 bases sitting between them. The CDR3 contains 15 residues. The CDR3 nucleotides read TGTGCCAGCAGTTCCCAGGGTACTAGCAATCAGCCCCAGCATTTT. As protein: CASSSQGTSNQPQHF.

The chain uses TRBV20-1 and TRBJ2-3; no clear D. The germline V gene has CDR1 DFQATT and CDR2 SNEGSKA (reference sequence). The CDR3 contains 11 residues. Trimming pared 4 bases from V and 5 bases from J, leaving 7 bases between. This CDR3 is CSAIIGDTQYF. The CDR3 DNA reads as TGCAGTGCTATCATCGGAGATACGCAGTATTTT.

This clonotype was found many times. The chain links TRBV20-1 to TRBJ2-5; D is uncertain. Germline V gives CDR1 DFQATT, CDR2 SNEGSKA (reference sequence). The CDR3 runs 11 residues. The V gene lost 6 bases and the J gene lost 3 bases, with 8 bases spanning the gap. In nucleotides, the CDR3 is TGCAGTGCAAGTATAGAAGAGACCCAGTACTTC. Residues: CSASIEETQYF.

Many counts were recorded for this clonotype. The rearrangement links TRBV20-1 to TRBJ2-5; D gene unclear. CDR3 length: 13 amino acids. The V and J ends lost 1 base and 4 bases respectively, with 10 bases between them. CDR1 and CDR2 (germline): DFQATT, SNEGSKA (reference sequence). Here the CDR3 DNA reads TGCAGTGCTAGAGTAACTGGTCGAGAGACCCAGTACTTC. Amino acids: CSARVTGRETQYF.

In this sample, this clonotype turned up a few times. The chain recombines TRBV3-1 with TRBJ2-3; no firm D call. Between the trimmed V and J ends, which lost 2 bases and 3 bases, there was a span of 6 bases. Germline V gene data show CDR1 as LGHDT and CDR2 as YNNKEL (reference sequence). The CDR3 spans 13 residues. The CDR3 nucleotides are TGTGCCAGCAGCCAATCTATGACAGATACGCAGTATTTT. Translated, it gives CASSQSMTDTQYF.

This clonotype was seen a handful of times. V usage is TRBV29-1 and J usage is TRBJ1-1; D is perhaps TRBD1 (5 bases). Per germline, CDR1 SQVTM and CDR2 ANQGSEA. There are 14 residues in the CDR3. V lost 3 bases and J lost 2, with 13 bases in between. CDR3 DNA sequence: TGCAGCGTTGATGGAGGGGACTTAAACACTGAAGCTTTCTTT. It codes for CSVDGGDLNTEAFF.

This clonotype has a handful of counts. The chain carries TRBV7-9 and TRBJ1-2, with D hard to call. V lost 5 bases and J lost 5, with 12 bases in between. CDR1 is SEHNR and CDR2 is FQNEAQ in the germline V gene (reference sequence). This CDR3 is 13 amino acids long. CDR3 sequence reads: CASSPPGKYGYTF. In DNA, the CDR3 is TGTGCCAGCAGCCCCCCGGGGAAGTATGGCTACACCTTC.